Each of the 27 T cell receptor beta chains below was sequenced from the same sample in a study of shared clonotypes between healthy human individuals (dated by TCRdb to the early 2020s). The method behind the library was the immunoSEQ multiplex PCR assay. TCRdb provides this immuneACCESS table in a form limited to in-frame rearrangements. Some clones are lacking; in checked studies, under half of them reflect an unresolved V gene, and why the rest are absent is not known. This sample is represented by about 2 million clones; around 95% of them were singletons. Roughly 0.13% of the sample goes to the ten largest clones. The sequenced sample consisted of naive CD4+ T cells sorted from blood. According to the study, the label for this sample's cell subset or site signals: CD45RA+ positively selected. Source of these receptors: a man aged 18 to 30 in good health.

The rearrangement joins TRBV11-2 to TRBJ2-3, with D perhaps matching TRBD2 (5 bases). The CDR3 is 13 amino acids. The V and J ends lost 5 bases and 6 bases respectively, with 12 bases between them. The germline V gene encodes CDR1 SGHAT and CDR2 FQNNGV. CDR3: CASSEDLTDTQYF. CDR3 nucleotides: TGTGCCAGCAGCGAGGACTTAACGGATACGCAGTATTTT.

This clone was seen only once. The gene calls are TRBV7-9 and TRBJ2-6, with TRBD2 matching 12 bases. The CDR3 is made up of 18 amino acids. V dropped 4 bases and J dropped 0; count of bases not matched to a gene: 4. Germline values: CDR1 SEHNR, CDR2 FQNEAQ (reference sequence). CDR3 DNA sequence: TGTGCCAGCAGCTGGACTAGCGGGGTACTCTCTGGGGCCAACGTCCTGACTTTC. Translated, it gives CASSWTSGVLSGANVLTF.

V and J are TRBV5-4 and TRBJ2-3; no definite D call. The CDR3 extends over 13 amino acids. Germline V lookup: CDR1 SGHNT, CDR2 YYREEE (reference sequence). The V end lost 4 bases, the J end lost 0 bases, and 6 bases lay between the germline ends. The CDR3 bases are TGTGCCAGCAGCCATTCCAGCACAGATACGCAGTATTTT. Translating it yields CASSHSSTDTQYF.

This rearrangement joins TRBV28 to TRBJ2-1; 7 nucleotides align to TRBD2. This CDR3 is 13 amino acids long. With 8 bases clipped from V and 4 bases from J, the junction kept 5 bases outside the gene matches. Germline V gene data show CDR1 as MDHEN and CDR2 as SYDVKM. The CDR3 region has the DNA TGTGCCAGCGGAGGGGAGGGGTACAATGAGCAGTTCTTC. This codes for CASGGEGYNEQFF. Filled out from reference TRBV28 and TRBJ2-1, the complete variable domain reads DVKVTQSSRYLVKRTGEKVFLECVQDMDHENMFWYRQDPGLGLRLIYFSYDVKMKEKGDIPEGYSVSREKKERFSLILESASTNQTSMYLCASGGEGYNEQFFGPGTRLTVL.

The chain joins TRBV2 to TRBJ2-3; 12 bases fit TRBD2. J lost 3 bases, V lost 2 bases, and 6 bases had no gene match. The CDR3 runs to 17 residues. Germline V gives CDR1 SNHLY, CDR2 FYNNEI. CDR3 protein: CASSERSSGRDTDTQYF. CDR3 nucleotides: TGTGCCAGCAGTGAAAGGTCTAGCGGGAGGGATACAGATACGCAGTATTTT.

This clone was detected once. The genes are TRBV7-3 and TRBJ1-2; 7 bases agree with TRBD1. The CDR3 runs 14 residues. The junction had 9 bases not matched to a gene; V was cut back by 3 bases and J by 8 bases. Germline V lookup: CDR1 SGHTA, CDR2 FQGTGA. This CDR3 reads CASSFGQEAWGYTF. DNA for the CDR3: TGTGCCAGCAGCTTCGGACAGGAGGCGTGGGGCTACACCTTC.

V gene TRBV6-5 combines with J gene TRBJ2-7, with 7 positions matching TRBD2. The CDR3 extends over 11 amino acids. The germline gives CDR1 MNHEY, CDR2 SVGAGI. J gave up 3 bases and V 10 bases, and 3 bases lay outside the gene matches. CDR3 in amino acids: CATTSVYEQYF. In nucleotides, the CDR3 is TGTGCCACCACTAGCGTCTACGAGCAGTACTTC.

In DNA form, the CDR3 reads TGTGCCAGCAGCCTACCCCGTAGCGGATCTACCTACGAGCAGTACTTC. It encodes CASSLPRSGSTYEQYF. V gene TRBV11-2 combines with J gene TRBJ2-7, with D perhaps TRBD2 (6 bases). V was pared by 5 bases and J by 2 bases, with 19 bases between. The CDR3 contains 16 residues. Germline V lookup: CDR1 SGHAT, CDR2 FQNNGV.

V and J are TRBV10-2 and TRBJ2-1; 13 nucleotides match TRBD2. The germline gives CDR1 WSHSY, CDR2 SAAADI. V lost 7 bases, J lost 7 bases, and 7 bases stayed unmatched. The CDR3 runs 15 residues. Here the CDR3 DNA reads TGCGCCAGCACCTTACTAGCGGGAGGGCGTAATGAGCAGTTCTTC. Protein product: CASTLLAGGRNEQFF.

The chain has TRBV4-1 and TRBJ2-7, with 7 positions matching TRBD2. This CDR3 contains 17 residues. V gave up 2 bases and J gave up 1 base; unmatched junction bases: 11. Germline V gene data show CDR1 as MGHRA and CDR2 as YSYEKL. The CDR3 sequence is CASSQKYSAGESYEQYF. As DNA, the CDR3 is TGCGCCAGCAGCCAAAAGTATTCCGCGGGGGAGTCCTACGAGCAGTACTTC.

The chain links TRBV7-2 to TRBJ2-1; 11 bases line up with TRBD2. Germline CDR1 is SGHTA and CDR2 is FQGNSA. V was clipped by 5 bases and J by 8 bases; unmatched bases: 14. CDR3 length equals 17 residues. The CDR3, as DNA: TGTGCCAGCAGCACACGGACTAGCGGGTCCTATTGGTATGAGCAGTTCTTC. As protein: CASSTRTSGSYWYEQFF. Together with reference TRBV7-2 and TRBJ2-1, the CDR3 gives the full variable domain: GAGVSQSPSNKVTEKGKDVELRCDPISGHTALYWYRQSLGQGLEFLIYFQGNSAPDKSGLPSDRFSAERTGGSVSTLTIQRTQQEDSAVYLCASSTRTSGSYWYEQFFGPGTRLTVL.

The V gene is TRBV6-1, the J gene TRBJ1-5; 9 bases line up with TRBD1. V shed 1 base and J 6 bases; nucleotides not matched to a gene: 13. Germline V gene sequence: CDR1 MNHNS, CDR2 SASEGT. This CDR3 is built from 18 residues. The chain's CDR3 is CASSEDGQDRGWGQPQHF. CDR3 sequence (DNA): TGTGCCAGCAGTGAAGACGGACAGGACAGGGGCTGGGGTCAGCCCCAGCATTTT.

The rearrangement uses TRBV4-2 and TRBJ2-3; no clear D. The germline V gene encodes CDR1 LGHNA and CDR2 YNFKEQ. The V and J ends lost 0 bases and 0 bases respectively, with 10 bases between them. CDR3 length: 16 amino acids. The CDR3 protein is CASSQDQASSTDTQYF. In nucleotides, the CDR3 is TGTGCCAGCAGCCAAGATCAAGCCAGTAGCACAGATACGCAGTATTTT.

This clone occurred once. The rearrangement links TRBV6-1 to TRBJ2-7; 11 nucleotides align to TRBD1. Germline values: CDR1 MNHNS, CDR2 SASEGT. The length of the CDR3 is 15 residues. The J segment lost 7 bases and the V segment lost 2 bases, leaving 7 bases of the junction unmatched. The CDR3 here is CASSELYWDRGEQYF. The CDR3 DNA is TGTGCCAGCAGTGAATTGTATTGGGACAGGGGGGAGCAGTACTTC.

The chain recombines TRBV7-9 with TRBJ2-2; possibly TRBD1 for D (5 bases). Per the germline V gene, CDR1 is SEHNR and CDR2 is FQNEAQ (reference sequence). V lost 7 bases and J 3 bases, leaving 12 bases between the germline ends. The CDR3 runs to 14 residues. The CDR3 protein is CASNIQEYTGELFF. CDR3 sequence (DNA): TGTGCCAGCAACATACAGGAGTACACCGGGGAGCTGTTTTTT. Drawing the rest from reference TRBV7-9 and TRBJ2-2, the complete variable domain is DTGVSQNPRHKITKRGQNVTFRCDPISEHNRLYWYRQTLGQGPEFLTYFQNEAQLEKSRLLSDRFSAERPKGSFSTLEIQRTEQGDSAMYLCASNIQEYTGELFFGEGSRLTVL.

This clone showed up just once. This chain links TRBV2 with TRBJ1-2; D is undetermined. Deletions cut 1 base from V and 6 bases from J, with 9 bases between. The CDR3 consists of 13 residues. The germline gives CDR1 SNHLY, CDR2 FYNNEI. The CDR3, as DNA: TGTGCCAGCAGTGAAGATATATCTAATGGCTACACCTTC. It encodes CASSEDISNGYTF.

The count of this clone is one. The chain joins TRBV7-2 to TRBJ2-5, with 10 bases fitting TRBD2. The V gene end was trimmed by 6 bases and the J gene end by 2 bases; junction bases not matched to a gene: 6. From germline, CDR1 is SGHTA and CDR2 FQGNSA. The CDR3 consists of 15 residues. The CDR3 sequence is CASSPQTSGQETQYF. The CDR3 DNA reads TGTGCCAGCAGTCCGCAGACTAGCGGGCAAGAGACCCAGTACTTC.

A note on this clone: Other DNA sequences in the same sample also yield this CDR3. This sequence joins TRBV2 and TRBJ1-2; D remains ambiguous. CDR1 and CDR2 (germline): SNHLY, FYNNEI. The CDR3 is 11 amino acids. Trimming took 1 base from V and 8 from J, leaving 5 bases between them. The CDR3 loop reads CASSEGSGYTF. In nucleotides, the CDR3 is TGTGCCAGCAGTGAAGGTTCGGGCTACACCTTC.

The V gene is TRBV14, the J gene TRBJ2-7; D might be TRBD2 (5 bases). Trimming pared 6 bases from V and 3 bases from J, leaving 12 bases between. The CDR3 consists of 13 residues. CDR1 and CDR2 (germline): SGHDN, FVKESK. The CDR3 nucleotides read TGTGCCAGCAGTCGAGCGGAGATCTACGAGCAGTACTTC. It yields the protein CASSRAEIYEQYF.

The chain has TRBV11-3 and TRBJ2-7, with 7 bases aligning to TRBD1. The CDR3 totals 14 residues. V was clipped by 5 bases and J by 5 bases; unmatched bases: 9. Per germline, CDR1 SGHNT and CDR2 YENEEA. The CDR3 loop reads CASSPSRRGNEQYF. In DNA form, the CDR3 reads TGTGCCAGCAGCCCATCCCGCAGGGGGAACGAGCAGTACTTC.

The chain employs TRBV7-2 and TRBJ2-5; 7 bases are a match to TRBD2. The CDR3 totals 14 residues. Germline CDR1 and CDR2: SGHTA and FQGNSA. With V trimmed by 4 bases and J by 9 bases, 11 bases remained unmatched. The CDR3 nucleotides are TGTGCCAGCAGCTCCGGTTCTGTACGGGGGGCCCAGTACTTC. This encodes CASSSGSVRGAQYF.

V is TRBV4-1 and J is TRBJ2-2; D is ambiguous. CDR1 is MGHRA and CDR2 is YSYEKL in the germline V gene. The CDR3 is 18 residues long. The V and J ends lost 0 bases and 7 bases respectively, with 21 bases between them. The CDR3 bases are TGCGCCAGCAGCCAAGACGTTGGAAGAATGGCAAGAGGCGGGGAGCTGTTTTTT. It yields the protein CASSQDVGRMARGGELFF.

V usage is TRBV6-6 and J usage is TRBJ1-1; 9 nucleotides line up with TRBD1. Trimming at V came to 6 bases and at J to 4 bases, leaving 6 bases not matched to a gene. Germline CDR1 reads MNHNY; CDR2 reads SVGAGI (reference sequence). CDR3 length: 14 residues. The CDR3 loop reads CASSFTGGSTEAFF. The CDR3 region has the DNA TGTGCCAGCAGCTTTACAGGGGGCTCCACTGAAGCTTTCTTT.

The sample holds one count of this clone. A much larger clone differs by one base, so this may be a read error. The rearrangement joins TRBV30 to TRBJ2-2, with D perhaps matching TRBD1 (5 bases). Between the trimmed V and J ends, which lost 0 bases and 3 bases, there was a span of 14 bases. The CDR3 runs 16 residues. Per the germline V gene, CDR1 is GTSNPN and CDR2 is SVGIG (reference sequence). This chain's CDR3 is CAWSVGAGAYTGELFF. CDR3 coding DNA: TGTGCCTGGAGTGTAGGGGCAGGAGCATACACCGGGGAGCTGTTTTTT.

The CDR3 nucleotides read TGTGCCAGCAGTTCGACTAGCGGGGGCTACGAGCAGTACTTC. This encodes CASSSTSGGYEQYF. The chain links TRBV6-5 to TRBJ2-7, with 12 bases that match TRBD2. In germline, CDR1 is MNHEY, CDR2 SVGAGI. The V and J ends lost 4 bases and 3 bases, in that order; junction bases with no gene match: 1. This CDR3 contains 14 residues.

The count of this clone is one. The CDR3 nucleotides are TGCGCCAGCAGCCAACCGACTAGCGGGGGCCTCTCCTACGAGCAGTACTTC. Translating it yields CASSQPTSGGLSYEQYF. The rearrangement links TRBV4-1 to TRBJ2-7, with TRBD2 identical over 12 bases. The CDR3 covers 17 residues. The V and J ends lost 2 bases and 0 bases, in that order; junction bases with no gene match: 5. The V gene's germline CDR1 is MGHRA and CDR2 YSYEKL.

This clone was recorded once. The rearrangement links TRBV5-4 to TRBJ1-1, with D tentatively TRBD1 (5 bases). CDR1 is SGHNT, CDR2 YYREEE, per germline (reference sequence). V lost 1 base and J 1 base, leaving 11 bases between the germline ends. CDR3 length equals 15 residues. CDR3 residues: CASSLYPQGNTEAFF. The CDR3 region has the DNA TGTGCCAGCAGCTTGTATCCTCAGGGGAACACTGAAGCTTTCTTT.